Shown below are 23 T cell receptor beta chains from a single sample sequenced in a study of cytomegalovirus exposure and HLA in healthy donors. Primers included in the PCR were 60 Vbeta and 13 Jbeta primers. The data were produced by immunoSEQ multiplex PCR, yet TCRdb's version contains in-frame clones alone and is incomplete. The sample records some 140,000 clones, about four fifths being singletons. Source material: PBMCs. Receptors were obtained from a young man in good health.

The gene calls are TRBV7-9 and TRBJ2-1, with 9 bases matching TRBD2. This CDR3 region has 15 residues. Trimming removed 5 bases from V and 6 bases from J; junction bases left unmatched: 8. CDR1 SEHNR and CDR2 FQNEAQ come from the germline V gene (reference sequence). This CDR3 is CASSTLAGRGNEQFF. The CDR3 bases are TGTGCCAGCAGCACACTAGCGGGTCGGGGCAATGAGCAGTTCTTC.

V usage is TRBV2 and J usage is TRBJ2-3; D is perhaps TRBD2 (5 bases). The CDR3 consists of 15 residues. Germline V gene data show CDR1 as SNHLY and CDR2 as FYNNEI. Trimming removed 6 bases from V and 4 bases from J, with 17 bases in between. In DNA, the CDR3 is TGTGCCAGCAGAGCGCCGGGATCCAGCGCAGATACGCAGTATTTT. This codes for CASRAPGSSADTQYF.

The rearrangement links TRBV28 to TRBJ2-1; TRBD1 agrees at 12 bases. Trimming took 3 bases from V and 12 from J; bases not matched to a gene: 12. Germline V gene data show CDR1 as MDHEN and CDR2 as SYDVKM. The CDR3 has 16 amino acids. The CDR3 region has the DNA TGTGCCAGCAGTTTGTGGGGGGACAGGGGGCGCCTGGGGCAGTTCTTC. Amino acids: CASSLWGDRGRLGQFF.

The genes are TRBV28 and TRBJ2-1; D remains unclear. This CDR3 is 14 amino acids long. From germline, CDR1 is MDHEN and CDR2 SYDVKM. V shed 7 bases and J shed 9 bases, with 19 bases lying between them. The CDR3 DNA is TGTGCCAGCAATAGCCCCCAATATCCCGGTGAGCAGTTCTTC. Its translation: CASNSPQYPGEQFF.

This clone was seen a few times. The V gene is TRBV5-1, the J gene TRBJ2-1; 12 bases are shared with TRBD2. The CDR3 sequence is 16 residues long. Per germline, CDR1 SGHRS and CDR2 YFSETQ. With V trimmed by 3 bases and J by 7 bases, 8 bases remained unmatched. CDR3 sequence: CASSSGLAGFGNEQFF. CDR3 bases: TGCGCCAGCAGCTCAGGACTAGCGGGGTTCGGTAATGAGCAGTTCTTC.

V gene TRBV10-3 combines with J gene TRBJ2-7, with TRBD2 matching 11 bases. The CDR3 totals 14 residues. V was clipped by 2 bases and J by 3 bases; unmatched bases: 0. Germline V gene sequence: CDR1 ENHRY, CDR2 SYGVKD. CDR3: CAISETSGSYEQYF. In nucleotides, the CDR3 is TGTGCCATCAGTGAGACTAGCGGGAGCTACGAGCAGTACTTC.

V usage is TRBV7-8 and J usage is TRBJ2-2; tentative D call: TRBD2 (5 bases). CDR1 SGHVS and CDR2 FQNEAQ come from the germline V gene. This CDR3 has 14 amino acids. Trimming took off 4 bases at V and 6 bases at J, with 12 bases between the two ends. The CDR3: CASSWSGSAGELFF. The DNA of the CDR3 is TGTGCCAGCAGCTGGTCCGGTAGCGCCGGGGAGCTGTTTTTT. The entire variable domain, with the rest obtained from reference TRBV7-8 and TRBJ2-2, is as follows: GAGVSQSPRYKVAKRGQDVALRCDPISGHVSLFWYQQALGQGPEFLTYFQNEAQLDKSGLPSDRFFAERPEGSVSTLKIQRTQQEDSAVYLCASSWSGSAGELFFGEGSRLTVL.

CDR3 sequence reads: CASSLFTSGSNEQYF. CDR3 DNA: TGTGCCAGCAGTTTATTTACTAGCGGGAGCAACGAGCAGTACTTC. V is TRBV27 and J is TRBJ2-7, with 11 bases identical to TRBD2. Germline CDR1 MNHEY, CDR2 SMNVEV (reference sequence). CDR3 size: 15 residues. Unmatched junction bases numbered 4, after V lost 1 base and J lost 5 bases.

V gene TRBV5-1 combines with J gene TRBJ2-3, with TRBD2 as a possible D gene (5 bases). Germline V CDR1 and CDR2: SGHRS, YFSETQ. With 4 bases removed from V and 0 bases from J, the gap between germline ends came to 9 bases. The CDR3 has 14 amino acids. The CDR3 is CASSPRTSTDTQYF. CDR3 sequence (DNA): TGCGCCAGCAGCCCACGGACTAGCACAGATACGCAGTATTTT.

This clone was seen just once. CDR3 nucleotides: TGTGCCAGCAGCTTAGGGGCTAGCAGTGCGGTGTATGAGCAGTTCTTC. Protein sequence: CASSLGASSAVYEQFF. The rearrangement uses TRBV7-2 and TRBJ2-1; a weak D match, TRBD2 (5 bases). Germline V gene lookup returns CDR1 SGHTA and CDR2 FQGNSA. V lost 1 base to trimming and J lost 8 bases, with 18 bases between them. This CDR3 has 16 amino acids.

This clone is a singleton in its sample. The chain combines TRBV19 with TRBJ1-5; tentatively, D is TRBD1 (5 bases). The CDR3 loop spans 14 amino acids. Germline CDR1 LNHDA, CDR2 SQIVND (reference sequence). V gave up 7 bases and J gave up 0 bases, with 10 bases separating them. The CDR3 DNA reads as TGTGCCAGTATCAAGGGGTCTAGCAATCAGCCCCAGCATTTT. This translates into CASIKGSSNQPQHF.

A few counts support this clone. The chain combines TRBV10-3 with TRBJ2-3, with D perhaps matching TRBD1 (5 bases). Deletions cut 6 bases from V and 5 bases from J, with 12 bases between. The CDR3 is 13 amino acids. CDR1 and CDR2 from the germline V gene are ENHRY and SYGVKD. CDR3 DNA sequence: TGTGCCATCAGCGCGGACACTATAGATACGCAGTATTTT. This gives the protein CAISADTIDTQYF.

The chain couples TRBV6-5 to TRBJ1-2; 7 bases fit TRBD1. This CDR3 spans 15 amino acids. Germline assignment: CDR1 MNHEY and CDR2 SVGAGI. J was trimmed by 4 bases and V by 6 bases; bases with no gene match: 11. CDR3 coding DNA: TGTGCCAGCAGAGCCCGGGACAGCGGACCCTATGGCTACACCTTC. This encodes CASRARDSGPYGYTF.

As for this clone: A read error may produce the germline difference seen at one junction end. This chain connects TRBV7-9 to TRBJ2-7, with D possibly TRBD1 on 6 matching bases. CDR3 length: 14 residues. The germline CDR1 and CDR2 sequences are SEHNR and FQNEAQ (reference sequence). The CDR3 DNA sequence: TGCGCCAGCAGCCAAGACAGGATCGCTGGAGAGCAGTACTTC. It translates to CASSQDRIAGEQYF.

V gene TRBV19 combines with J gene TRBJ2-7; TRBD1 agrees at 8 bases. Unmatched junction bases numbered 3, after V lost 1 base and J lost 1 base. CDR1 is LNHDA and CDR2 is SQIVND in the germline V gene (reference sequence). CDR3 length: 15 amino acids. The CDR3 reads CASSIGQGRSYEQYF. For the CDR3, the DNA is TGTGCCAGTAGTATAGGACAGGGGCGATCCTACGAGCAGTACTTC.

This clone showed up just a few times. The CDR3 sequence is CASSSGLAGGSEQYF. The CDR3 DNA sequence: TGTGCCAGCAGCTCGGGACTAGCGGGAGGTAGCGAGCAGTACTTC. The chain has TRBV7-2 and TRBJ2-7, with 15 positions matching TRBD2. V shed 4 bases and J 6 bases; nucleotides not matched to a gene: 4. The CDR3 runs 15 residues. Germline CDR1 is SGHTA and CDR2 is FQGNSA.

This clone was seen a few times. This rearrangement joins TRBV6-5 to TRBJ2-1; 11 bases line up with TRBD2. The CDR3 sequence is 15 residues long. Losses at the gene ends were 5 bases for V and 9 bases for J; bases not matched to a gene: 9. In germline, CDR1 is MNHEY, CDR2 SVGAGI. The CDR3 nucleotides read TGTGCCAGCAGTGTAACTAGCGGGAGTTCAACTGAGCAGTTCTTC. It translates to CASSVTSGSSTEQFF.

This clone has more than one count but fewer than ten. The rearrangement links TRBV6-1 to TRBJ2-2; D remains unclear. CDR1 and CDR2 (germline): MNHNS, SASEGT. The CDR3 covers 14 residues. V was trimmed by 3 bases and J by 4 bases, leaving 9 bases between them. The CDR3 protein is CASSEFIITGELFF. The CDR3 DNA follows: TGTGCCAGCAGTGAGTTCATCATCACCGGGGAGCTGTTTTTT.

The sample holds one count of this clone. In nucleotides, the CDR3 is TGTGCCAGCAGTTGGGGGCCTGACTCCTACGAGCAGTACTTC. Translation: CASSWGPDSYEQYF. The chain is built from TRBV28 and TRBJ2-7; D is perhaps TRBD1 (6 bases). The CDR3 length is 14 residues. V shed 4 bases and J shed 0 bases, with 10 bases lying between them. Germline CDR1 is MDHEN and CDR2 is SYDVKM.

The J gene is TRBJ1-4, the V gene TRBV5-1; D is possibly TRBD1 (6 bases). Trimming removed 0 bases from V and 0 bases from J, with 9 bases in between. Germline lookup yields CDR1 SGHRS and CDR2 YFSETQ. This CDR3 is 16 amino acids long. The CDR3 is CASSLGTASTNEKLFF. In DNA form, the CDR3 reads TGCGCCAGCAGCTTGGGGACAGCCTCAACTAATGAAAAACTGTTTTTT.

The J gene is TRBJ2-7, the V gene TRBV9; D is possibly TRBD1 (6 bases). The V gene's germline CDR1 is SGDLS and CDR2 YYNGEE. The CDR3 runs 13 residues. Trimming shortened V by 3 bases and J by 5 bases, and 12 bases separated the two germline ends. The CDR3 reads CASSAGHEDEQYF. CDR3 nucleotide sequence: TGTGCCAGCAGCGCGGGACACGAGGACGAGCAGTACTTC.

CDR3 region: CASSPLGRNTEAFF. The CDR3 nucleotides are TGTGCCAGCAGTCCCCTGGGCAGGAACACTGAAGCTTTCTTT. This chain connects TRBV28 to TRBJ1-1; no definite D call. This CDR3 region has 14 residues. Germline V gives CDR1 MDHEN, CDR2 SYDVKM. V lost 5 bases and J lost 1, with 11 bases in between.

The V gene is TRBV13, the J gene TRBJ2-5, with D possibly being TRBD2 (6 bases). The J call may be mistaken, given a closer DNA end match to TRBJ2-7. Germline CDR1 is PRHDT and CDR2 is FYEKMQ (reference sequence). The CDR3 extends over 14 amino acids. The CDR3 DNA reads as TGTGCCAGCAGCCCCGGAGGGACTGCCTACGAGCAGTACTTC. Amino acids: CASSPGGTAYEQYF.